This T cell receptor (beta chain) is from a study of cytomegalovirus exposure and HLA in healthy donors (dated by TCRdb to 2016 to 2017). Describing the broader study: In an earlier analysis of under 600 of the donors, about 270 Gb of sequence data and 117 million unique TCR beta sequences from about 179 million T cells were reported. The genetic ancestry cluster associated with self-reported Caucasian donors included around 76% of the 398 genotyped donors. An early release that covered about 600 HLA-typed donors contained around 300 gigabases of sequencing data and roughly 84 million unique TCR sequences. Donor age, sex, ethnicity and CMV serostatus were compiled together with the repertoire data. Rather than drawing on any new phenotypic data, the later analysis identified candidate immune exposures from TCR beta sequences and the way those sequences occurred across donors. High-throughput TCR immunosequencing, statistical association of individual TCRs with disease status, and machine learning were combined to predict cytomegalovirus infection status. All discovery cohort repertoires had been generated using a single sequencing platform. A later analysis re-examined previously published TCR beta repertoires from more than 600 donors and added high-resolution HLA genotyping to investigate patterns of TCR occurrence. The study aimed to test whether cataloging public T cell receptors could reveal signatures of past pathogen exposure. In an earlier analysis of 587 of the donors, high-throughput TCR beta sequencing was used to judge whether each TCR beta V gene segment behaved as functional or pseudogenic. Class I and class II HLA loci were covered by the typing at four-digit resolution. Typing coverage varied by locus: about 620-640 donors for A, B, C, DRB1 and DQB1; 522 for DQA1; nearly 610 for DPA1; 450 to 480 for DPB1. The T cell repertoires of under 700 subjects were profiled by immunosequencing and related to cytomegalovirus serostatus. Because of strong linkage in the cohort, a handful of DR-DQ haplotypes were treated as single units for association and clustering. In addition to the first cohort of 650 to 800 subjects, a separate validation cohort of 120 different subjects was used. On average, about 200,000 unique TCR beta nucleotide sequences were sequenced per donor among 300 to 500 genotyped donors of the cohort, with roughly 18% of those sequences being non-productive. In a later genetic analysis, genome-wide SNP genotypes for about 65% of the 666 donors were used, and that subset was treated as a discovery cohort.

In total, 630 or so healthy bone marrow donors made up the cohort. At the time of sampling, every cohort member was nominally healthy, though immune exposures that went unrecorded were likely present. The donor was CMV seropositive and was included in the group of 250 to 300 seropositive cohort members. Each donor provided a peripheral blood sample, and peripheral blood mononuclear cells were used for TCR beta sequencing. The Qiagen DNeasy Blood Extraction Kit was used to extract genomic DNA from the blood cell samples. Libraries came from the immunoSEQ multiplex PCR assay. For the multiplex PCR, a mixture combining 60 forward primers for TCR Vbeta segments and 13 reverse primers for TCR Jbeta segments was used. Amplification of the CDR3 region of rearranged TCR beta genes was performed with a multiplex PCR assay on genomic DNA. On the Illumina HiSeq System, the amplified TCR beta libraries were sequenced as 87-base-pair reads. On the authors' methods: Across the 700 or so repertoires, a later analysis counted roughly 84 million unique TCR beta chains, around 11 million of which were shared by at least two donors. To remove PCR and sequencing errors, raw reads were error-corrected and collapsed into unique sequences using a nearest-neighbor algorithm that merged closely related sequences. V, D and J gene segments were assigned by aligning CDR3 sequences to IMGT reference sequences. For a sequence to be retained, a match of at least six nucleotides was required to both a V gene segment and a J gene segment. A rearrangement counted as productive if the CDR3 had no stop codons and remained in frame with V and J, and every other rearrangement counted as non-productive. Following IMGT convention, CDR3 was defined as the stretch from the second conserved V-encoded cysteine up to the conserved J-encoded phenylalanine. Sequences without an unambiguous match to a single V gene segment were excluded from the earlier analysis of a few hundred of the donors. In an earlier analysis of 450 to 700 of the donors, V segments were called functional above 56.7% productive rearrangements and were called segregating when the between-donor standard deviation exceeded 5%. A statistical classification framework was built for diagnosing cytomegalovirus status from the catalog of TCR beta chain sequences. V and J gene assignment, in a later analysis, came from comparing TCR nucleotide sequences with IMGT/GENE-DB human TR gene sequences. A later analysis assigned CDR3 sequences and most-parsimonious VDJ recombination scenarios with the TCRdist pipeline. In a later analysis, each TCR beta chain was defined by its CDR3 amino acid sequence together with its V-gene family, and reads without a unique V-gene family were excluded. As a way to deal with suspected cross-contamination and a sequencing artifact, a later analysis dropped roughly 600 nucleotide sequences that were highly shared and had low generation probability. In a later analysis, a clonal expansion index for each public chain was calculated from normalized within-repertoire ranks of inferred template counts. In a later analysis, generation probabilities were computed with a VDJ recombination model fitted to out-of-frame rearrangements, and the resulting probabilities were checked against IGoR. Hypergeometric tests were used in a later analysis to score TCR-TCR, TCR-HLA and TCR-CMV co-occurrence, with a repertoire-size bias correction applied to the TCR pairs. In a later analysis, false discovery rates were estimated by permuting HLA or CMV assignments 20 times. In a later analysis, co-occurring TCRs were grouped using DBSCAN, with TCRdist sequence similarity added in when clustering inside HLA-allele-positive subsets. For co-occurrence clustering, repertoires with fewer than 30,000 or more than 120,000 public chains were excluded, along with about five repertoires with anomalous nucleotide sharing. The immuneACCESS repertoire file appears here via TCRdb, limited to in-frame rearrangements. These files lack a portion of the clones; in checked studies, under half of the deficit traces to unresolved V genes, and the cause of the others is not known. That table is the source of V, J and clone size, and D and trimming were worked out from the DNA. Within this sample are about 120,000 clones, with about 73% of them counted one time only. The ten most abundant clones make up 3% to 4% of the sample.

A distance of 8 bases separates the germline ends of V and J, which lose 1 base and 0 bases respectively. The germline V gene sets CDR1 to SGHVS and CDR2 to FQNEAQ. Measured from the cysteine to the phenylalanine, the CDR3 is 15 residues long. Kept here is only the CDR3 DNA, which spans 45 bases and is read in frame from base 1. The investigation overall reported the following: According to the authors, the approach could potentially be generalized to other disease states and immunological phenotypes. The presence/absence analyses assumed that sequencing depth was roughly uniform across donors, and that assumption may not be true. The classifier was reported to diagnose cytomegalovirus status with high specificity and sensitivity in both the original cohort and the validation cohort. According to a later analysis, most CMV-associated TCR beta chains appeared to be HLA-restricted, and the HLA associations seemed to be driven largely by CMV exposure. Correlated functional status among segregating V segments might be attributable to linkage disequilibrium, but an unknown experimental factor could not be ruled out. In a later analysis, TCR association rates were found to vary across HLA loci, with the most associated TCRs seen for DRB1 alleles and the fewest for HLA-C alleles. A later analysis reported that several top co-occurrence clusters appeared linked to parvovirus B19, influenza, CMV and Epstein-Barr virus. A cluster of highly shared sequence variants was judged likely to be a technical artifact of the sequencing pipeline. For the cohort, immune exposure information was limited to CMV serostatus. The earlier analysis of almost 600 of the donors excluded roughly 16 rarely observed V segments, including chromosome 9 orphons, because counts were too low. In an earlier analysis of 587 of the donors, most TCR beta V segments appeared in productive rearrangements about 87% or about 30% of the time, broadly matching IMGT annotations. Only TCR beta chains were sequenced in this cohort, and the absence of alpha or paired-chain data limited detectable features. Compared with the roughly 600-donor mean, donors in an Asian-associated ancestry cluster had fewer N-insertions in productive TCRs, according to a later genetic analysis. V-gene and J-gene trimming of TCR beta chains was associated with a missense DCLRE1C variant in a later genetic analysis, and the association was replicated in an independent cohort. Three of the identified cytomegalovirus-associated TCR beta chains were confirmed in vitro to be specific for cytomegalovirus antigens. The study listed approximately 150 TCR beta chains as associated with cytomegalovirus. A further reported finding was that TCR beta sequences accurately predicted the HLA-A and HLA-B alleles for most subjects in the first cohort. Because HLA typing was unavailable for some donors at each locus, only the typed subset was used in association tests. Compared with equally common non-associated chains, HLA-associated TCR beta chains in a later analysis were more clonally expanded and had lower generation probabilities. When HLA alleles, especially DR and DQ, strongly co-occurred, attributing TCR associations to individual alleles was difficult. While some public TCRs were present in many individuals, most TCR sequences turned up only very rarely across donors. A later analysis associated 15,000 to 20,000 TCR beta sequences with specific HLA alleles at a false discovery rate of 0.05. The 87-base-pair reads could not distinguish some IMGT-functional V segments, including TRBV6-2 and TRBV6-3, so those segments were excluded.

On this clone: Its antigen remains unidentified. Qualities for individual bases were not recorded, and no much larger clone is one base off.

Sequenced material: PBMCs. This sequence originates from a woman aged 25 to 45 in good health and CMV-seropositive. The chain couples TRBV7-8 to TRBJ2-3; matching of 5 bases hints at TRBD1 as the D gene. The nucleotides are TGTGCCAGCAGCTTAGTGACAGAGAGCACAGATACGCAGTATTTT. Its amino acids are CASSLVTESTDTQYF.